The T cell receptor (beta chain) under discussion was sequenced for a study of blood T cell repertoires in COVID-19. At the level of the study: Collection of acute and convalescent COVID-19 samples took place in the United States, Italy and Spain. Sources were T cells, B-cell-depleted T cells, or PBMCs; the material itself was cDNA or gDNA.

Germline lookup yields CDR1 SGHNT and CDR2 YENEEA. With V trimmed by 6 bases and J by 7 bases, 5 bases remained unmatched. The CDR3 is made up of 13 amino acids. In the authors' methods: Using reference gene primer amplification, nucleated cell counts were estimated. The method was immunoSEQ multiplex PCR; TCRdb's version includes in-frame clones alone and lacks a portion of them. V and J calls and clone size are those listed in that table; D and trimming were worked out from the DNA. This sample has 95,000 to 150,000 clones, with 82% found just once. The source of this sequence is a woman between 65 and 79 years old with acute or convalescent COVID-19. V and J are TRBV11-3 and TRBJ1-5; 8 nucleotides match TRBD1. The source material was peripheral blood. This chain's CDR3 is CASSQGAWQPQHF. The CDR3 DNA sequence: TGTGCCAGCAGTCAGGGGGCTTGGCAGCCCCAGCATTTT.